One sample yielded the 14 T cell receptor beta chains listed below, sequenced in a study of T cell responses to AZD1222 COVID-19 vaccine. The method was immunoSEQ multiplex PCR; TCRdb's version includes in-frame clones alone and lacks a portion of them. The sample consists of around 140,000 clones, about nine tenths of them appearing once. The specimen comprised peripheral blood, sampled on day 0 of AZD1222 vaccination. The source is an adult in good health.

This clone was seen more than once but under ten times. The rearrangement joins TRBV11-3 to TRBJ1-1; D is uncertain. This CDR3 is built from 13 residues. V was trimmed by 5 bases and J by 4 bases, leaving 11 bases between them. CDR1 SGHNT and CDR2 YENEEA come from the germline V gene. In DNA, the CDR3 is TGTGCCAGCAGCGAGGACTTCCGCACTGAAGCTTTCTTT. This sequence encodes CASSEDFRTEAFF. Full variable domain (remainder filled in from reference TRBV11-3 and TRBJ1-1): EAGVVQSPRYKIIEKKQPVAFWCNPISGHNTLYWYLQNLGQGPELLIRYENEEAVDDSQLPKDRFSAERLKGVDSTLKIQPAELGDSAVYLCASSEDFRTEAFFGQGTRLTVV.

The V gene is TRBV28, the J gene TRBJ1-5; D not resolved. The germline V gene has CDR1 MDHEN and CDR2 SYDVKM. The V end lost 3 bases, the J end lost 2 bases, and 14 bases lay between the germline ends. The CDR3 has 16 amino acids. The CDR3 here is CASSFVLFEGNQPQHF. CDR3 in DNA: TGTGCCAGCAGTTTCGTTTTGTTCGAGGGCAATCAGCCCCAGCATTTT.

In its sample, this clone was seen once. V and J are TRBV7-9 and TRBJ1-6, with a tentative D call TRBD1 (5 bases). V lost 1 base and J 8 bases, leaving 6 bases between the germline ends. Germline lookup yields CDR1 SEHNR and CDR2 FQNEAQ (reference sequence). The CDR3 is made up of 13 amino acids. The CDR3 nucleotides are TGTGCCAGCAGCTTAGAAGGGGATTCACCCCTCCACTTT. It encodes CASSLEGDSPLHF.

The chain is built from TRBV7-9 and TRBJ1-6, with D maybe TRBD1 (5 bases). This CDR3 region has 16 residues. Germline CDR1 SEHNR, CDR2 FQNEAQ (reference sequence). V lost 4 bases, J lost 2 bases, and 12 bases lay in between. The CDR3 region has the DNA TGTGCCAGCAGCTCACCCGCGACAGCCTATAATTCACCCCTCCACTTT. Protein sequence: CASSSPATAYNSPLHF.

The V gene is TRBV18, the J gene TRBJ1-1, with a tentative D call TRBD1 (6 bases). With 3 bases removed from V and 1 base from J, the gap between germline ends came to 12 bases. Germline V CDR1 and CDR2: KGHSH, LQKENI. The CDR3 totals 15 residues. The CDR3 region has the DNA TGTGCCAGCTCACCCTCCCGGGGGCCGAACACTGAAGCTTTCTTT. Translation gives CASSPSRGPNTEAFF.

In nucleotides, the CDR3 is TGTGCCAGCTCACCAACAGAGAGACTAGCCAAAAACATTCAGTACTTC. Protein: CASSPTERLAKNIQYF. The gene calls are TRBV18 and TRBJ2-4; D is undetermined. Trimming removed 2 bases from V and 0 bases from J, with 11 bases in between. In germline, CDR1 is KGHSH, CDR2 LQKENI. The CDR3 extends over 16 amino acids. Based on the CDR3 plus reference TRBV18 and TRBJ2-4, the full variable domain is NAGVMQNPRHLVRRRGQEARLRCSPMKGHSHVYWYRQLPEEGLKFMVYLQKENIIDESGMPKERFSAEFPKEGPSILRIQQVVRGDSAAYFCASSPTERLAKNIQYFGAGTRLSVL.

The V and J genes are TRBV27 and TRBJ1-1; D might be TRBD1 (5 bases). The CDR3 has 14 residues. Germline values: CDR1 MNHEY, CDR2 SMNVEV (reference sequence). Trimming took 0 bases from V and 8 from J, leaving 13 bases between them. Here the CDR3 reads CASSLSLAGLEAFF. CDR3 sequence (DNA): TGTGCCAGCAGTTTATCGTTGGCAGGGCTAGAAGCTTTCTTT.

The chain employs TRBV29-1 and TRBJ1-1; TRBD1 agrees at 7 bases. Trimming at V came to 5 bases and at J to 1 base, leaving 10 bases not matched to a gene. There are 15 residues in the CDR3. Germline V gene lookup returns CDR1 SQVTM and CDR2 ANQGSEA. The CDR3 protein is CSVWGDSRENTEAFF. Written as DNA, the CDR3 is TGCAGCGTTTGGGGGGACAGTAGGGAGAACACTGAAGCTTTCTTT.

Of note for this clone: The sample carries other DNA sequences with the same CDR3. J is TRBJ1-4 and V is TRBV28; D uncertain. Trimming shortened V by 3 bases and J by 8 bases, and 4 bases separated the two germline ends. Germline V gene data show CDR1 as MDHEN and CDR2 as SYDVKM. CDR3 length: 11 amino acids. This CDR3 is CASSFREKLFF. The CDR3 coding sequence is TGTGCCAGCAGTTTCCGGGAAAAACTGTTTTTT.

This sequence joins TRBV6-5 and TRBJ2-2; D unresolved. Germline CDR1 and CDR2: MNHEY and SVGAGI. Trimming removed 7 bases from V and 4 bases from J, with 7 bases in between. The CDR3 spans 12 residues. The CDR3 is CASTSTTGELFF. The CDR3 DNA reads TGTGCCAGCACCTCGACCACCGGGGAGCTGTTTTTT.

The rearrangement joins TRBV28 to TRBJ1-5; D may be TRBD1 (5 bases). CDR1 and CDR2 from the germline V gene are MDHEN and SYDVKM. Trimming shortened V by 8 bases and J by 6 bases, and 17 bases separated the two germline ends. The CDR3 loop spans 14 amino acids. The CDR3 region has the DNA TGTGCCAGCCTAGTTGCAGGGCCTAGTCAGCCCCAGCATTTT. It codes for CASLVAGPSQPQHF.

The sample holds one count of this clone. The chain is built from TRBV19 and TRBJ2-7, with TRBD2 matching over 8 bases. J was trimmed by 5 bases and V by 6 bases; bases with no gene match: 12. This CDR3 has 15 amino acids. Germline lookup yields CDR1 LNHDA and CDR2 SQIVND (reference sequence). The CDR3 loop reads CASSPLGGAGDEQYF. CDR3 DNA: TGTGCCAGTAGCCCCCTAGGGGGAGCGGGAGACGAGCAGTACTTC.

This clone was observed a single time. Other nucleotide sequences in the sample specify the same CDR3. This CDR3 reads CASRAYNNQPQHF. CDR3 nucleotides: TGTGCCAGCAGAGCCTACAACAATCAGCCCCAGCATTTT. J is TRBJ1-5 and V is TRBV28; D remains unclear. Germline V gives CDR1 MDHEN, CDR2 SYDVKM. Trimming removed 6 bases from V and 3 bases from J, with 9 bases in between. The CDR3 loop spans 13 amino acids.

CDR3 bases: TGTGCCAGCAGCTTTGGCGGGGGGGATACCGGGGAGCTGTTTTTT. This codes for CASSFGGGDTGELFF. The chain has TRBV7-9 and TRBJ2-2; 9 nucleotides agree with TRBD2. The V and J ends lost 3 bases and 5 bases, in that order; junction bases with no gene match: 4. CDR1 is SEHNR, CDR2 FQNEAQ, per germline (reference sequence). The CDR3 has 15 amino acids.